The rows below give T cell receptor beta chains drawn from one sample of a study of T cell changes during pregnancy in multiple sclerosis. Here immunoSEQ multiplex PCR was the method, and the copy in TCRdb shows in-frame clones only, minus some. The repertoire holds approximately 23,000 clones, with 90% to 95% as singletons. The sample was CD4+ T cells from peripheral blood mononuclear cells, taken after pregnancy. Receptors were obtained from a female donor in good health, enrolled as a control in a pregnancy study. The CDR3 runs from the conserved cysteine through the conserved F or W.

J | V | CDR3
TRBJ1-6 | TRBV5-6 | CASSWRGGFNSPLHF
TRBJ2-7 | TRBV30 | CAWSRTGSGEQYF
TRBJ2-7 | TRBV30 | CAWSLGLAGALDEQYF
TRBJ1-2 | TRBV19 | CASRPAGRGSNYGYTF
TRBJ1-4 | TRBV28 | CASNPATNEKLFF
TRBJ2-3 | TRBV14 | CASSPYRGQGRDTQYF
TRBJ2-5 | TRBV5-1 | CASSSGEGETQYF
TRBJ2-1 | TRBV18 | CASSLQSSNEQFF
TRBJ1-3 | TRBV5-1 | CASSLGGSGNTIYF
TRBJ2-7 | TRBV6-1 | CASGRDRDYEQYF
TRBJ2-7 | TRBV27 | CASSQLAGGRYEQYF
TRBJ2-1 | TRBV9 | CASSDRGQQFF
TRBJ2-2 | TRBV6-5 | CASSYGLLSGELFF
TRBJ2-5 | TRBV27 | CASSSAGTGRETQYF